Below, 11 T cell receptor beta chains from the same sample are listed, as sequenced in a study of T cells in Graves' hyperthyroidism and ophthalmopathy. Using RNA transcripts as the source, TCR beta CDR3 regions were amplified. During a first-round RT-PCR of the TCR CDR3, the HTBI primer set was used. Using its own MiXCR run on the multiplex PCR reads, TCRdb lists one record per CDR3 protein. The repertoire has a few hundred thousand distinct CDR3 sequences, 15% to 20% of them found once; the top ten carry about 40%. Specimen: blood. The receptors were gathered from a man between 45 and 60 years old with Graves' ophthalmopathy.

CDR3 bases: TGTGCCAGCAGCTTGCGGCAGGGACTGGAGCAGTTCTTC. Translating it yields CASSLRQGLEQFF. This chain uses TRBV5-6 with TRBJ2-1, with a possible D match to TRBD2 (6 bases). Germline V gene sequence: CDR1 SGHDT, CDR2 YYEEEE. CDR3 size: 13 residues. Trimming stripped 1 base from V and 10 bases from J, with 12 bases between.

This clonotype was seen repeatedly, ten times or more. J is TRBJ2-1 and V is TRBV20-1, with 8 bases aligning to TRBD2. J was trimmed by 8 bases and V by 4 bases; bases with no gene match: 10. Germline values: CDR1 DFQATT, CDR2 SNEGSKA (reference sequence). This CDR3 has 14 amino acids. As DNA, the CDR3 is TGCAGTGCTATGGCCGGGAGGGCGACTGATGAGCAGTTCTTC. Its protein product is CSAMAGRATDEQFF.

Of note for this clonotype: It may be a read error: a sequence one base away is much more abundant. V is TRBV7-9 and J is TRBJ2-7, with a tentative D call TRBD2 (5 bases). Per germline, CDR1 SEHNR and CDR2 FQNEAQ (reference sequence). The CDR3 spans 17 residues. As DNA, the CDR3 is TGTGCCTGCAGCCCCAGACTACTATCCTTGAGCTCCTACGAGCAGTACTTC. It codes for CACSPRLLSLSSYEQYF. The whole variable domain, filled in from reference TRBV7-9 and TRBJ2-7, reads DTGVSQNPRHKITKRGQNVTFRCDPISEHNRLYWYRQTLGQGPEFLTYFQNEAQLEKSRLLSDRFSAERPKGSFSTLEIQRTEQGDSAMYLCACSPRLLSLSSYEQYFGPGTRLTVT.

This clonotype was picked up a small number of times. The V call is TRBV6-1, the J call TRBJ2-5; 10 bases match TRBD1. The V and J ends lost 5 bases and 4 bases, in that order; junction bases with no gene match: 10. The length of the CDR3 is 16 residues. Germline lookup yields CDR1 MNHNS and CDR2 SASEGT. CDR3 coding DNA: TGTGCCAGCAGTACCAGGGACAGGGGCGGCCCAGAGACCCAGTACTTC. Its translation is CASSTRDRGGPETQYF.

This clonotype was seen a few times. The chain combines TRBV28 with TRBJ2-5; tentative D call: TRBD2 (6 bases). Germline values: CDR1 MDHEN, CDR2 SYDVKM. The CDR3 loop spans 14 amino acids. The V end was cut by 8 bases, the J end by 5 bases, with 18 bases between. This chain's CDR3 is CASGPGSGVETQYF. CDR3 DNA sequence: TGTGCCAGCGGGCCCGGGAGTGGAGTGGAGACCCAGTACTTC.

Only a few counts were recorded for this clonotype. The chain links TRBV5-1 to TRBJ1-3; the match to TRBD1 covers 7 bases. V lost 3 bases, J lost 0 bases, and 9 bases stayed unmatched. The CDR3 has 17 amino acids. CDR1 is SGHRS, CDR2 YFSETQ, per germline. CDR3 residues: CASSWGVQGTSGNTIYF. The CDR3 DNA is TGCGCCAGCAGCTGGGGGGTACAGGGGACCTCTGGAAACACCATATATTTT.

The chain joins TRBV29-1 to TRBJ2-1; D is undetermined. Germline-derived CDR1 and CDR2 are SQVTM and ANQGSEA. Trimming took off 8 bases at V and 9 bases at J, with 11 bases between the two ends. This CDR3 has 10 residues. The CDR3 DNA reads TGCAGCTCTAGGAGTGGTGAGCAGTTCTTC. Translation gives CSSRSGEQFF.

This clonotype came up many times. This chain joins TRBV30 and TRBJ1-4, with no clear D. The V end lost 0 bases, the J end lost 8 bases, and 4 bases lay between the germline ends. This CDR3 has 11 amino acids. Germline CDR1 GTSNPN, CDR2 SVGIG (reference sequence). CDR3 sequence reads: CAWSVPEKLFF. The CDR3 coding sequence is TGTGCCTGGAGTGTACCCGAAAAACTGTTTTTT. The full variable domain, with the rest looked up from reference TRBV30 and TRBJ1-4, is SQTIHQWPATLVQPVGSPLSLECTVEGTSNPNLYWYRQAAGRGLQLLFYSVGIGQISSEVPQNLSASRPQDRQFILSSKKLLLSDSGFYLCAWSVPEKLFFGSGTQLSVL.

This clonotype came up many times. CDR3 residues: CAWSVSAMNTEAFF. CDR3 coding DNA: TGTGCCTGGAGTGTATCGGCAATGAACACTGAAGCTTTCTTT. J is TRBJ1-1 and V is TRBV30; D gene unclear. V was cut by 0 bases and J by 0 bases, with 8 bases left in between. The CDR3 covers 14 residues. Germline V CDR1 and CDR2: GTSNPN, SVGIG (reference sequence).

The chain recombines TRBV24-1 with TRBJ2-3; possibly TRBD1 for D (6 bases). The CDR3 has 17 residues. Between the trimmed V and J ends, which lost 5 bases and 7 bases, there was a span of 24 bases. In germline, CDR1 is KGHDR, CDR2 SFDVKD. For the CDR3, the DNA is TGTGCCACCAGTGTCCCGGTGGGGGCAGGGAAACAAAATACGCAGTATTTT. The encoded protein is CATSVPVGAGKQNTQYF.

This clonotype was observed a few times. The chain is built from TRBV19 and TRBJ1-5, with 8 nucleotides matching TRBD1. Germline CDR1 and CDR2: LNHDA and SQIVND (reference sequence). V lost 4 bases to trimming and J lost 2 bases; unmatched junction nucleotides: 1. The CDR3 runs 14 residues. CDR3 bases: TGTGCCAGTAGTACGACAGGGGGCAATCAGCCCCAGCATTTT. Its protein product is CASSTTGGNQPQHF.